This paragraph reports one T cell receptor (beta chain). Its target is not known. The same CDR3 also results from other DNA sequences found in this sample. Germline loops: CDR1 MDHEN, CDR2 SYDVKM. The CDR3 sequence is 11 residues long. V gave up 4 bases and J gave up 7 bases, with 4 bases separating them. This record comes from a study of cytomegalovirus exposure and HLA in healthy donors. Study-wide points: Most TCR beta V segments were productive about 90% or about 30% of the time in an earlier analysis.

PCR amplification relied on 60 Vbeta primers (plus 13 Jbeta primers). Only in-frame clones appear in the TCRdb table, and some are missing; sequencing was by immunoSEQ multiplex PCR. The sample shows around 99,000 clones, around 73% of them seen only once. Sample: PBMCs. The chain links TRBV28 to TRBJ1-4; D gene unclear. This TCR was recovered from a man in his forties or fifties in good health and CMV-seronegative. The CDR3 bases are TGTGCCAGCAGTTCCCGTGAAAAACTGTTTTTT. The encoded protein is CASSSREKLFF.